The 27 T cell receptor beta chains below all came from one sample that was sequenced in a study of blood T cell repertoires in COVID-19. Libraries were prepared by immunoSEQ multiplex PCR; TCRdb keeps only in-frame clonotypes and omits some of them. This sample carries 100,000 to 150,000 clones, around 85% of them seen once, and the ten largest clones take approximately 18%. Sample: peripheral blood. These receptors were taken from a woman aged 80 or over with acute or convalescent COVID-19.

The rearrangement links TRBV5-4 to TRBJ2-1; D not certain. V was pared by 3 bases and J by 10 bases, with 14 bases between. Germline CDR1 reads SGHNT; CDR2 reads YYREEE (reference sequence). The length of the CDR3 is 13 residues. DNA of the CDR3: TGTGCCAGCAGCTCAGGCCTGGCAAAAGAGCAGTTCTTC. The encoded protein is CASSSGLAKEQFF. The complete variable domain, with remaining parts taken from reference TRBV5-4 and TRBJ2-1, reads ETGVTQSPTHLIKTRGQQVTLRCSSQSGHNTVSWYQQALGQGPQFIFQYYREEENGRGNFPPRFSGLQFPNYSSELNVNALELDDSALYLCASSSGLAKEQFFGPGTRLTVL.

This clone was seen only a few times. V gene TRBV6-1 combines with J gene TRBJ1-3, with TRBD1 matching 7 bases. The germline gives CDR1 MNHNS, CDR2 SASEGT. Germline trimming cut 2 bases from V and 2 bases from J; bases unmatched to any gene: 3. The CDR3 covers 15 residues. The CDR3 bases are TGTGCCAGCAGTGAACAGGGGGGTACTGGAAACACCATATATTTT. Amino acid sequence: CASSEQGGTGNTIYF.

The chain combines TRBV19 with TRBJ1-4; 7 positions match TRBD1. This CDR3 region has 17 residues. Germline-derived CDR1 and CDR2 are LNHDA and SQIVND (reference sequence). V shed 3 bases and J 0 bases; nucleotides not matched to a gene: 7. Here the CDR3 DNA reads TGTGCCAGTAGTATTAGGGGGCTCTCGGCAACTAATGAAAAACTGTTTTTT. This codes for CASSIRGLSATNEKLFF. Full variable domain (outside the CDR3, taken from reference TRBV19 and TRBJ1-4): DGGITQSPKYLFRKEGQNVTLSCEQNLNHDAMYWYRQDPGQGLRLIYYSQIVNDFQKGDIAEGYSVSREKKESFPLTVTSAQKNPTAFYLCASSIRGLSATNEKLFFGSGTQLSVL.

This chain joins TRBV9 and TRBJ1-4; 7 bases line up with TRBD1. This CDR3 is 15 amino acids long. Unmatched junction bases numbered 10, after V lost 4 bases and J lost 7 bases. Germline assignment: CDR1 SGDLS and CDR2 YYNGEE. In DNA form, the CDR3 reads TGTGCCAGCAGCAAAACAGGGGAATCGGGTGAAAAACTGTTTTTT. Translated, it gives CASSKTGESGEKLFF.

Worth noting for this clone: This specimen includes other DNA sequences encoding the same CDR3. This rearrangement joins TRBV6-2 or TRBV6-3 to TRBJ1-5; D uncertain. V was shortened by 6 bases and J by 1 base, with 10 bases between the two germline ends. CDR1 and CDR2 from the germline V gene are MNHEY and SVGEGT. The CDR3 runs 14 residues. This CDR3 is CASSSPLSNQPQHF. For the CDR3, the DNA is TGTGCCAGCAGCTCCCCCCTGAGCAATCAGCCCCAGCATTTT.

Only one count was recorded for this clone. The chain uses TRBV6-1 and TRBJ1-1, with D possibly being TRBD1 (6 bases). The CDR3 is 12 amino acids. The V end was cut by 5 bases, the J end by 8 bases, with 12 bases between. Looked up from germline, CDR1 is MNHNS and CDR2 is SASEGT. The CDR3 sequence is CASSTTTGEAFF. The CDR3 nucleotides are TGTGCCAGCAGTACTACTACAGGGGAAGCTTTCTTT.

The genes are TRBV29-1 and TRBJ1-2, with a weak D call TRBD1 (6 bases). The CDR3 spans 13 residues. Germline lookup yields CDR1 SQVTM and CDR2 ANQGSEA. Trimming removed 2 bases from V and 2 bases from J, with 9 bases in between. CDR3: CSVEKDRNYGYTF. CDR3 nucleotides: TGCAGCGTTGAAAAGGACAGAAACTATGGCTACACCTTC.

In its sample, this clone was seen a few times. This sequence joins TRBV2 and TRBJ1-2; D perhaps matches TRBD1 (6 bases). Trimming shortened V by 2 bases and J by 4 bases, and 11 bases separated the two germline ends. This CDR3 has 14 residues. Per germline, CDR1 SNHLY and CDR2 FYNNEI. This CDR3 reads CASSESDRPYGYTF. The CDR3 nucleotides read TGTGCCAGCAGTGAATCGGACAGACCCTATGGCTACACCTTC.

The rearrangement uses TRBV5-1 and TRBJ2-4; 12 positions agree with TRBD1. The CDR3 sequence is 15 residues long. Germline loops: CDR1 SGHRS, CDR2 YFSETQ. Trimming at V came to 4 bases and at J to 8 bases, leaving 7 bases not matched to a gene. As DNA, the CDR3 is TGCGCCAGCAGCGGGACAGGGGGCATCGTGGACATTCAGTACTTC. Its protein product is CASSGTGGIVDIQYF.

This sequence joins TRBV2 and TRBJ2-3; the match to TRBD2 covers 7 bases. CDR1 and CDR2 from the germline V gene are SNHLY and FYNNEI. The V and J ends lost 10 bases and 5 bases, in that order; junction bases with no gene match: 6. The CDR3 is 12 residues long. CDR3 nucleotides: TGTGCCACTGACACGGGGGGAGATACGCAGTATTTT. Protein: CATDTGGDTQYF.

This clone was observed at least ten times. The V call is TRBV12-3 or TRBV12-4, the J call TRBJ1-4; tentatively, D is TRBD1 (5 bases). Trimming shortened V by 6 bases and J by 7 bases, and 9 bases separated the two germline ends. This CDR3 has 12 residues. CDR3 nucleotides: TGTGCCAGCAGCTCCGGGGGTGAAAAACTGTTTTTT. Amino acid sequence: CASSSGGEKLFF.

This chain joins TRBV29-1 and TRBJ1-4, with D unresolved. The CDR3 is made up of 17 amino acids. Germline CDR1 reads SQVTM; CDR2 reads ANQGSEA. The germline V and J ends were trimmed by 4 bases and 0 bases, with 18 bases remaining between them. CDR3 loop: CSVGAGANGATNEKLFF. CDR3 DNA sequence: TGCAGCGTTGGGGCAGGTGCCAACGGGGCAACTAATGAAAAACTGTTTTTT.

The chain is built from TRBV4-3 and TRBJ1-1, with 7 positions matching TRBD1. CDR1 is LGHNA and CDR2 is YSLEER in the germline V gene. This CDR3 spans 14 amino acids. V lost 4 bases to trimming and J lost 5 bases; unmatched junction nucleotides: 7. CDR3 amino acids: CASSLRQGATEAFF. CDR3 bases: TGCGCCAGCAGCCTACGACAGGGTGCAACTGAAGCTTTCTTT.

The V and J genes are TRBV2 and TRBJ1-5; perhaps TRBD1 as D (6 bases). V lost 4 bases and J 2 bases, leaving 12 bases between the germline ends. The CDR3 runs to 15 residues. Germline V gene data show CDR1 as SNHLY and CDR2 as FYNNEI. The CDR3 bases are TGTGCCAGCAGTGGCGACAGGTTTGGCAATCAGCCCCAGCATTTT. This translates into CASSGDRFGNQPQHF.

The chain links TRBV11-3 to TRBJ2-5; D is undetermined. From germline, CDR1 is SGHNT and CDR2 YENEEA. The V end lost 4 bases, the J end lost 0 bases, and 9 bases lay between the germline ends. This CDR3 has 14 amino acids. The CDR3 loop is CASSSPDHQETQYF. The DNA for the CDR3 is TGTGCCAGCAGCTCGCCAGATCACCAAGAGACCCAGTACTTC.

This clone appeared once. The chain carries TRBV6-2 or TRBV6-3 and TRBJ2-2; possibly TRBD1 for D (6 bases). CDR3 length: 15 amino acids. V lost 2 bases and J lost 0, with 7 bases in between. Germline V gene sequence: CDR1 MNHEY, CDR2 SVGEGT. The chain's CDR3 is CASSYGTTNTGELFF. The CDR3 DNA is TGTGCCAGCAGTTACGGGACAACGAACACCGGGGAGCTGTTTTTT.

The chain is built from TRBV5-6 and TRBJ1-2; possible D gene TRBD1, 5 bases. Germline lookup yields CDR1 SGHDT and CDR2 YYEEEE. This CDR3 region has 15 residues. V was pared by 3 bases and J by 6 bases, with 18 bases between. The CDR3 sequence: CASSWGRGQGDGYTF. CDR3 nucleotides: TGTGCCAGCAGCTGGGGGAGGGGTCAGGGCGATGGCTACACCTTC.

This clone has more than one count but fewer than ten. The chain couples TRBV11-2 to TRBJ2-5, with 9 bases matching TRBD1. The CDR3 totals 14 residues. V gave up 5 bases and J gave up 5 bases; unmatched junction bases: 6. Germline V gives CDR1 SGHAT, CDR2 FQNNGV. CDR3 DNA: TGTGCCAGCAGCGTTGACAGGGGGGTGGAGACCCAGTACTTC. Amino acid sequence: CASSVDRGVETQYF.

The chain links TRBV7-8 to TRBJ1-4, with 10 nucleotides matching TRBD1. CDR1 and CDR2 from the germline V gene are SGHVS and FQNEAQ. This CDR3 region has 14 residues. Unmatched junction bases numbered 5, after V lost 5 bases and J lost 8 bases. CDR3 region: CASSPGTGDEKLFF. The DNA for the CDR3 is TGTGCCAGCAGCCCGGGGACAGGGGACGAAAAACTGTTTTTT.

This clone was detected once. This chain links TRBV5-4 with TRBJ1-6; a possible D gene is TRBD1 (6 bases). The germline V gene has CDR1 SGHNT and CDR2 YYREEE (reference sequence). The V and J ends lost 3 bases and 8 bases respectively, with 12 bases between them. CDR3 size: 14 residues. CDR3 coding DNA: TGTGCCAGCAGCTCAGATTGGGGGCATTCACCCCTCCACTTT. Translation gives CASSSDWGHSPLHF.

This clone was recorded once. The chain uses TRBV30 and TRBJ1-4; D might be TRBD1 (6 bases). Germline loops: CDR1 GTSNPN, CDR2 SVGIG (reference sequence). Trimming stripped 3 bases from V and 6 bases from J, with 14 bases between. This CDR3 region has 14 residues. CDR3 coding DNA: TGTGCCTGGAGGTCCGGCAGGGGAGATGAAAAACTGTTTTTT. Protein sequence: CAWRSGRGDEKLFF. The full variable domain, in which reference TRBV30 and TRBJ1-4 provide the parts outside the CDR3, is SQTIHQWPATLVQPVGSPLSLECTVEGTSNPNLYWYRQAAGRGLQLLFYSVGIGQISSEVPQNLSASRPQDRQFILSSKKLLLSDSGFYLCAWRSGRGDEKLFFGSGTQLSVL.

The chain recombines TRBV2 with TRBJ1-3, with 7 positions matching TRBD1. The V segment lost 4 bases and the J segment 1 base; nucleotides outside the gene matches: 7. The germline V gene has CDR1 SNHLY and CDR2 FYNNEI. The CDR3 consists of 16 residues. Here the CDR3 DNA reads TGTGCCAGCAGTGTGGGGGACAGAGGGTCTGGAAACACCATATATTTT. It codes for CASSVGDRGSGNTIYF.

The rearrangement joins TRBV28 to TRBJ2-7; 7 bases match TRBD2. The CDR3 sequence is 14 residues long. Germline V gives CDR1 MDHEN, CDR2 SYDVKM. J gave up 3 bases and V 7 bases, and 9 bases lay outside the gene matches. CDR3 nucleotides: TGTGCCAGCAACCCCGCGGGAGAAGACTACGAGCAGTACTTC. It is translated as CASNPAGEDYEQYF.

This sequence joins TRBV7-9 and TRBJ2-4, with D possibly TRBD2 on 5 matching bases. This CDR3 region has 15 residues. Trimming pared 0 bases from V and 0 bases from J, leaving 6 bases between. CDR1 is SEHNR, CDR2 FQNEAQ, per germline (reference sequence). The CDR3: CASSLAGVAKNIQYF. In DNA, the CDR3 is TGTGCCAGCAGCTTAGCCGGGGTAGCCAAAAACATTCAGTACTTC. Full variable domain (outside the CDR3, taken from reference TRBV7-9 and TRBJ2-4): DTGVSQNPRHKITKRGQNVTFRCDPISEHNRLYWYRQTLGQGPEFLTYFQNEAQLEKSRLLSDRFSAERPKGSFSTLEIQRTEQGDSAMYLCASSLAGVAKNIQYFGAGTRLSVL.

The chain has TRBV19 and TRBJ2-7; 14 nucleotides match TRBD2. Looked up from germline, CDR1 is LNHDA and CDR2 is SQIVND (reference sequence). Trimming removed 6 bases from V and 6 bases from J; junction bases left unmatched: 7. CDR3 length: 15 amino acids. This chain's CDR3 is CASRETSGGDFEQYF. The CDR3 DNA sequence: TGTGCCAGTAGGGAGACTAGCGGGGGGGACTTCGAGCAGTACTTC.

Written as DNA, the CDR3 is TGTGCCAGCAGTTTTGGATGGGGCCGAACCGGGGAGCTGTTTTTT. Translating it yields CASSFGWGRTGELFF. The genes are TRBV7-2 and TRBJ2-2; D is possibly TRBD1 (5 bases). Germline V lookup: CDR1 SGHTA, CDR2 FQGNSA. CDR3 length: 15 residues. Between the trimmed V and J ends, which lost 6 bases and 5 bases, there was a span of 16 bases.

This clone was detected only once. The V and J genes are TRBV7-2 and TRBJ1-5; TRBD1 matches 9 bases. V was clipped by 4 bases and J by 6 bases; unmatched bases: 4. This CDR3 comprises 14 residues. Germline V gives CDR1 SGHTA, CDR2 FQGNSA. CDR3 sequence reads: CASSSTGGFQPQHF. The CDR3 DNA is TGTGCCAGCAGCTCCACAGGGGGCTTTCAGCCCCAGCATTTT.